This T cell receptor (beta chain) was identified during a study of blood T cells in healthy people across ages. The wider study: Per two T cells, about one barcoded beta molecule was captured through template switching.

PCR was performed a second time for about 7 to 11 cycles using a sample-barcoded 5' primer and a J-beta primer mix. Each CDR3 protein is one row after TCRdb ran MiXCR on the 5' RACE reads. The table includes around 990,000 distinct CDR3 sequences, around 27% detected once. This CDR3 comprises 17 residues. V was clipped by 0 bases and J by 2 bases, with 15 bases between them. Germline assignment: CDR1 WSHSY and CDR2 SAAADI. The data also belong to a second study, concerning T cells of mothers and their children.

The sequenced sample was blood. The sequence derives from a girl aged 2 to 9 in good health. The rearrangement uses TRBV10-2 and TRBJ2-3; D is unclear. CDR3 sequence reads: CASSESMVDSITDTQYF. In nucleotides, the CDR3 is TGCGCCAGCAGTGAGTCGATGGTTGACTCTATCACAGATACGCAGTATTTT.